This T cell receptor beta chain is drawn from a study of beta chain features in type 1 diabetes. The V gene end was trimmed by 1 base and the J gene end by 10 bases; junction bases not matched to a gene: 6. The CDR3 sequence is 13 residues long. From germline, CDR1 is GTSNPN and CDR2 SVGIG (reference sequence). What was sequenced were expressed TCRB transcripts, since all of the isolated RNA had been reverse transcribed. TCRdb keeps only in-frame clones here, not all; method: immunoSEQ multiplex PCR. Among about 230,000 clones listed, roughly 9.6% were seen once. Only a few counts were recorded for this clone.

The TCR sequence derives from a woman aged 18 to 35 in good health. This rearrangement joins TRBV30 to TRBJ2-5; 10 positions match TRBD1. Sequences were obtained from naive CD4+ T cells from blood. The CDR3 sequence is CAWSEGQGFDQYF. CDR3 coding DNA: TGTGCCTGGAGTGAGGGACAGGGGTTTGACCAGTACTTC.